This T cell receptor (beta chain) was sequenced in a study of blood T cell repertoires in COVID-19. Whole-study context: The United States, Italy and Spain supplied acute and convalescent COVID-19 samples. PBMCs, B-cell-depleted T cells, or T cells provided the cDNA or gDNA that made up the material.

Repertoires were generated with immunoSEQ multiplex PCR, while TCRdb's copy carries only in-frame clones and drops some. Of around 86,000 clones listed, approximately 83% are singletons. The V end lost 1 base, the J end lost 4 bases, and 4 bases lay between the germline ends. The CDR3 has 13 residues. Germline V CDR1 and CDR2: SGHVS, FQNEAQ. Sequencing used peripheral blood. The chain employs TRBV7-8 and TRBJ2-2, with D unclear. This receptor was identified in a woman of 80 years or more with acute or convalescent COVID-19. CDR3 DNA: TGTGCCAGCAGCTTAGAACTCACCGGGGAGCTGTTTTTT. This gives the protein CASSLELTGELFF.